Listed here are 30 T cell receptor beta chains from one sample, sequenced in a study of Ad26.COV2.S vaccination and SARS-CoV-2 variants. Regarding treatment: around 19 received Ad26.COV2.S at low or high dose, single or two shots; a few received placebo; per-sample allocation not given. Specimen acquisition occurred on day 63 following the initial vaccine or placebo injection. TCRdb's table, derived via immunoSEQ multiplex PCR, lists solely in-frame clones and lacks some. Counted here are some 270,000 clones, about 83% occurring once; the ten biggest clones make up less than 3%. Source: peripheral blood, taken in a trial of Ad26.COV2.S vaccine versus placebo. All receptors derive from a person aged 18-60 years who received the Ad26.COV2.S COVID-19 vaccine or a placebo.

This CDR3 reads CASSPTLTGADTQYF. The CDR3 nucleotides read TGTGCCAGCTCGCCGACCTTGACCGGGGCAGATACGCAGTATTTT. The V call is TRBV18, the J call TRBJ2-3; maybe TRBD2 (5 bases). The CDR3 spans 15 residues. CDR1 is KGHSH, CDR2 LQKENI, per germline. Trimming removed 6 bases from V and 4 bases from J, with 17 bases in between.

The chain combines TRBV14 with TRBJ2-2; 7 bases are shared with TRBD1. CDR1 and CDR2 (germline): SGHDN, FVKESK. V lost 2 bases and J lost 4; bases outside the gene matches: 7. CDR3 length equals 16 residues. CDR3 DNA sequence: TGTGCCAGCAGCCAATCACAGGGGCCATCCACCGGGGAGCTGTTTTTT. This translates into CASSQSQGPSTGELFF.

V usage is TRBV4-1 and J usage is TRBJ2-7; the D call may be TRBD1 or TRBD2 (5 bases each). The CDR3 is 15 amino acids. Germline values: CDR1 MGHRA, CDR2 YSYEKL. Trimming left V 4 bases short and J 2 bases short, with 15 bases between. The CDR3 reads CASSPGMTAPYEQYF. In DNA form, the CDR3 reads TGCGCCAGCAGCCCCGGGATGACAGCCCCCTACGAGCAGTACTTC.

The chain couples TRBV6-2 or TRBV6-3 to TRBJ1-5, with D possibly matching TRBD1 (6 bases). This CDR3 has 17 amino acids. CDR1 is MNHEY and CDR2 is SVGEGT in the germline V gene. The V end was cut by 2 bases, the J end by 3 bases, with 17 bases between. The CDR3 nucleotides read TGTGCCAGCAGTTACCCAGGACAGATTTTATACAATCAGCCCCAGCATTTT. This sequence encodes CASSYPGQILYNQPQHF.

The chain employs TRBV6-6 and TRBJ1-2, with a possible D match to TRBD1 (6 bases). V shed 2 bases and J shed 0 bases, with 7 bases lying between them. Germline CDR1 MNHNY, CDR2 SVGAGI (reference sequence). The CDR3 is 14 residues long. CDR3 bases: TGTGCCAGCAGTTACGGGACAACTAACTATGGCTACACCTTC. It specifies CASSYGTTNYGYTF.

V and J are TRBV20-1 and TRBJ1-5; no firm D call. Trimming pared 3 bases from V and 5 bases from J, leaving 17 bases between. CDR3 length: 15 residues. CDR1 and CDR2 (germline): DFQATT, SNEGSKA (reference sequence). CDR3 nucleotide sequence: TGCAGTGCTAGTCGGGAGGGAGCGGCGCATCAGCCCCAGCATTTT. The encoded protein is CSASREGAAHQPQHF.

The V call is TRBV5-6, the J call TRBJ2-3, with D unclear. This CDR3 region has 16 residues. V was cut by 1 base and J by 0 bases, with 12 bases left in between. Germline V gene sequence: CDR1 SGHDT, CDR2 YYEEEE. DNA of the CDR3: TGTGCCAGCAGCTTGATTCCCGCAGCCAGCACAGATACGCAGTATTTT. It is translated as CASSLIPAASTDTQYF.

V and J are TRBV7-2 and TRBJ2-5; no definite D call. This CDR3 spans 11 amino acids. Per the germline V gene, CDR1 is SGHTA and CDR2 is FQGNSA. The V end lost 3 bases, the J end lost 6 bases, and 5 bases lay between the germline ends. CDR3: CASSFTQTQYF. The CDR3 region has the DNA TGTGCCAGCAGCTTTACACAGACCCAGTACTTC.

The chain uses TRBV13 and TRBJ2-1; TRBD2 agrees at 11 bases. This CDR3 spans 14 amino acids. The germline V gene encodes CDR1 PRHDT and CDR2 FYEKMQ (reference sequence). Unmatched junction bases numbered 9, after V lost 3 bases and J lost 14 bases. CDR3 bases: TGTGCCAGCAGCTTTGCTAGCGGGGGGCTCGACGAGTTCTTC. This sequence encodes CASSFASGGLDEFF.

J is TRBJ2-7 and V is TRBV7-2; 7 bases line up with TRBD1. Unmatched junction bases numbered 7, after V lost 1 base and J lost 7 bases. The length of the CDR3 is 14 residues. Germline CDR1 SGHTA, CDR2 FQGNSA. This CDR3 is CASSLGSTGDEQYF. The CDR3 DNA reads TGTGCCAGCAGCTTAGGATCAACAGGGGATGAGCAGTACTTC. Variable domain in full (rest from reference TRBV7-2 and TRBJ2-7): GAGVSQSPSNKVTEKGKDVELRCDPISGHTALYWYRQSLGQGLEFLIYFQGNSAPDKSGLPSDRFSAERTGGSVSTLTIQRTQQEDSAVYLCASSLGSTGDEQYFGPGTRLTVT.

The chain is built from TRBV4-2 and TRBJ1-2, with D possibly TRBD1 on 5 matching bases. The V gene's germline CDR1 is LGHNA and CDR2 YNFKEQ. This CDR3 is 14 amino acids long. The V end lost 0 bases, the J end lost 7 bases, and 12 bases lay between the germline ends. CDR3 amino acids: CASSQEERRGGYTF. The CDR3 DNA is TGTGCCAGCAGCCAAGAAGAGAGGAGGGGTGGCTACACCTTC.

V is TRBV6-5 and J is TRBJ1-1; D is uncertain. The CDR3 runs 13 residues. Trimming took off 7 bases at V and 6 bases at J, with 15 bases between the two ends. CDR1 MNHEY and CDR2 SVGAGI come from the germline V gene. Written as DNA, the CDR3 is TGTGCCAGCACCATCTTTCTTGGGGCTGAAGCTTTCTTT. Protein: CASTIFLGAEAFF.

The chain has TRBV7-2 and TRBJ2-7, with 8 bases identical to TRBD2. Germline loops: CDR1 SGHTA, CDR2 FQGNSA. The junction had 3 bases not matched to a gene; V was cut back by 3 bases and J by 2 bases. CDR3 length equals 14 residues. The CDR3 here is CASSLTGRAYEQYF. In DNA, the CDR3 is TGTGCCAGCAGCTTGACCGGGAGGGCCTACGAGCAGTACTTC.

The chain carries TRBV7-3 and TRBJ1-6, with no clear D. CDR1 is SGHTA, CDR2 FQGTGA, per germline. V lost 5 bases to trimming and J lost 10 bases, with 18 bases between them. The CDR3 length is 15 residues. As DNA, the CDR3 is TGTGCCAGCAGCCCCACCTCCGCCCGAGGATCACCCCTCCACTTT. Translated, it gives CASSPTSARGSPLHF.

J is TRBJ2-2 and V is TRBV27; D unresolved. CDR1 is MNHEY, CDR2 SMNVEV, per germline (reference sequence). V gave up 6 bases and J gave up 6 bases, with 11 bases separating them. The CDR3 loop spans 13 amino acids. CDR3 in DNA: TGTGCCAGCAGACCCGTTACAGCCGGGGAGCTGTTTTTT. It translates to CASRPVTAGELFF.

This sequence joins TRBV10-3 and TRBJ1-1, with D perhaps TRBD1 (5 bases). Germline V gene lookup returns CDR1 ENHRY and CDR2 SYGVKD. The CDR3 is 13 residues long. Trimming stripped 0 bases from V and 11 bases from J, with 13 bases between. CDR3: CAISESAGQGAFF. The CDR3 DNA follows: TGTGCCATCAGTGAGTCAGCGGGGCAGGGCGCTTTCTTT.

The chain recombines TRBV3-1 (or the pseudogene TRBV3-2) with TRBJ2-7; unclear D gene. CDR1 is LGHDT, CDR2 YNNKEL, per germline (reference sequence). The CDR3 length is 13 residues. With 1 base removed from V and 3 bases from J, the gap between germline ends came to 7 bases. CDR3 bases: TGTGCCAGCAGCCAAGCCCCCTTCTACGAGCAGTACTTC. Protein: CASSQAPFYEQYF.

This CDR3 is CASSWDRAGNTIYF. The CDR3 DNA sequence: TGTGCCAGCAGCTGGGACAGGGCAGGAAACACCATATATTTT. The J gene is TRBJ1-3, the V gene TRBV7-9; 9 bases line up with TRBD1. The junction had 2 bases not matched to a gene; V was cut back by 4 bases and J by 4 bases. Germline loops: CDR1 SEHNR, CDR2 FQNEAQ (reference sequence). CDR3 length: 14 residues.

In nucleotides, the CDR3 is TGTGCCAGTAGACATGGGACAGGGCCTCGCTACACCTTC. Protein sequence: CASRHGTGPRYTF. The chain has TRBV19 and TRBJ1-2, with 9 bases that match TRBD1. The CDR3 runs 13 residues. CDR1 and CDR2 (germline): LNHDA, SQIVND (reference sequence). Trimming removed 6 bases from V and 9 bases from J; junction bases left unmatched: 8.

This clone was counted between two and nine times. The chain carries TRBV3-1 (or the pseudogene TRBV3-2) and TRBJ1-1; D unclear. Germline V lookup: CDR1 LGHDT, CDR2 YNNKEL (reference sequence). The CDR3 is made up of 15 amino acids. Trimming left V 0 bases short and J 0 bases short, with 8 bases between. Here the CDR3 DNA reads TGTGCCAGCAGCCAAGACAACGGATTGAACACTGAAGCTTTCTTT. This translates into CASSQDNGLNTEAFF.

The V gene is TRBV19, the J gene TRBJ1-2, with 7 bases lining up with TRBD1. The CDR3 runs 15 residues. V lost 8 bases and J lost 8; bases outside the gene matches: 17. In germline, CDR1 is LNHDA, CDR2 SQIVND (reference sequence). In nucleotides, the CDR3 is TGTGCCAGTCACCACTCGGGACAGCCCTCGGGGGGCTACACCTTC. It codes for CASHHSGQPSGGYTF.

The rearrangement links TRBV19 to TRBJ2-1; D is unclear. Germline V gene lookup returns CDR1 LNHDA and CDR2 SQIVND (reference sequence). Trimming removed 1 base at V and 4 bases at J, with 11 bases between. The CDR3 has 15 residues. The CDR3 sequence: CASSIVPGEYNEQFF. As DNA, the CDR3 is TGTGCCAGTAGTATAGTACCAGGAGAGTACAATGAGCAGTTCTTC.

J is TRBJ2-5 and V is TRBV7-2; 9 positions match TRBD1. The germline gives CDR1 SGHTA, CDR2 FQGNSA. Unmatched junction bases numbered 6, after V lost 5 bases and J lost 5 bases. This CDR3 has 14 residues. The CDR3 region has the DNA TGTGCCAGCAGCAAGGGACAGGGTACGGAGACCCAGTACTTC. This encodes CASSKGQGTETQYF.

This chain links TRBV7-2 with TRBJ2-5; tentatively, D is TRBD1 (7 bases). V was trimmed by 0 bases and J by 4 bases, leaving 21 bases between them. Germline V gene lookup returns CDR1 SGHTA and CDR2 FQGNSA. The CDR3 has 18 residues. For the CDR3, the DNA is TGTGCCAGCAGCTTAGCAAGCAATCGGCCAGGGGGGCGAGAGACCCAGTACTTC. This codes for CASSLASNRPGGRETQYF.

CDR3 sequence (DNA): TGTGCCAGCTCACCACAGGACAGGGGGGTAGGCGAGCAGTACTTC. Translation gives CASSPQDRGVGEQYF. The V call is TRBV18, the J call TRBJ2-7; 10 bases are a match to TRBD1. Germline CDR1 reads KGHSH; CDR2 reads LQKENI. CDR3 size: 15 residues. Unmatched junction bases numbered 6, after V lost 1 base and J lost 6 bases.

The chain couples TRBV6-5 to TRBJ2-1, with 7 bases fitting TRBD2. V was pared by 7 bases and J by 7 bases, with 7 bases of the junction left unmatched. Looked up from germline, CDR1 is MNHEY and CDR2 is SVGAGI. This CDR3 has 13 residues. The CDR3 DNA reads as TGTGCCAGCACGACCAGCGGGAAAAATGAGCAGTTCTTC. This translates into CASTTSGKNEQFF.

V gene TRBV4-1 combines with J gene TRBJ2-3, with 11 bases lining up with TRBD2. CDR3 length: 16 residues. V lost 6 bases and J lost 4; bases outside the gene matches: 9. Germline CDR1 MGHRA, CDR2 YSYEKL. The DNA of the CDR3 is TGCGCCAGCAGACTCTCTTTAGCGGGGGGGCCAGATACGCAGTATTTT. Protein sequence: CASRLSLAGGPDTQYF.

This chain uses TRBV2 with TRBJ1-1; perhaps TRBD1 as D (5 bases). Germline lookup yields CDR1 SNHLY and CDR2 FYNNEI. The CDR3 covers 15 residues. V lost 2 bases and J lost 4, with 14 bases in between. The CDR3 DNA sequence: TGTGCCAGCAGTGAAAATCACAACCAGGGCACTGAAGCTTTCTTT. Translating gives CASSENHNQGTEAFF.

This clone was counted a single time. This sequence joins TRBV4-1 and TRBJ2-1; D is possibly TRBD1 (6 bases). V was trimmed by 6 bases and J by 1 base, leaving 13 bases between them. The CDR3 is 15 amino acids. Germline lookup yields CDR1 MGHRA and CDR2 YSYEKL. The CDR3 protein is CASRETGSSYNEQFF. Here the CDR3 DNA reads TGCGCCAGCAGGGAGACAGGTTCATCCTACAATGAGCAGTTCTTC.

The genes are TRBV5-1 and TRBJ2-7; tentative D call: TRBD2 (6 bases). Trimming cost V 0 bases and J 2 bases, with 15 bases left between them. The CDR3 totals 16 residues. Germline CDR1 is SGHRS and CDR2 is YFSETQ. This chain's CDR3 is CASSLAGGWEAYEQYF. For the CDR3, the DNA is TGCGCCAGCAGCTTGGCCGGGGGTTGGGAGGCCTACGAGCAGTACTTC.